This T cell receptor (beta chain) was captured by sequencing in a study of cytomegalovirus exposure and HLA in healthy donors. This CDR3 is built from 13 residues. Germline values: CDR1 MDHEN, CDR2 SYDVKM. The J segment lost 3 bases and the V segment lost 8 bases, leaving 4 bases of the junction unmatched. On this clone: The antigen remains undetermined.

Notes on the study in general: In a later analysis, donors in an Asian-associated ancestry cluster reportedly had fewer N-insertions in productive TCRs than the cohort mean. Another analysis was done later, and it associated 15,000 to 20,000 TCR beta sequences with HLA alleles at 0.05 false discovery rate. Follow-up analysis found HLA locus-dependent TCR association rates, highest for DRB1 and lowest for HLA-C. TCR beta V segments were, for the most part, productive about 87% or about 30% of the time in an earlier analysis.

Both 60 Vbeta primers and 13 Jbeta primers went into the PCR. Sequencing was performed with immunoSEQ multiplex PCR; in TCRdb, only in-frame clones are kept and a portion is missing. Among about 200,000 clones listed, almost 80% were seen once. This sequence originates from a man aged 18-30 years in good health and CMV-seronegative. The chain couples TRBV28 to TRBJ1-2, with TRBD1 matching 9 bases. Sequencing used PBMCs. The CDR3 DNA is TGTGCCAGCGATGGGACAGGGCACTATGGCTACACCTTC. Encoded protein: CASDGTGHYGYTF.